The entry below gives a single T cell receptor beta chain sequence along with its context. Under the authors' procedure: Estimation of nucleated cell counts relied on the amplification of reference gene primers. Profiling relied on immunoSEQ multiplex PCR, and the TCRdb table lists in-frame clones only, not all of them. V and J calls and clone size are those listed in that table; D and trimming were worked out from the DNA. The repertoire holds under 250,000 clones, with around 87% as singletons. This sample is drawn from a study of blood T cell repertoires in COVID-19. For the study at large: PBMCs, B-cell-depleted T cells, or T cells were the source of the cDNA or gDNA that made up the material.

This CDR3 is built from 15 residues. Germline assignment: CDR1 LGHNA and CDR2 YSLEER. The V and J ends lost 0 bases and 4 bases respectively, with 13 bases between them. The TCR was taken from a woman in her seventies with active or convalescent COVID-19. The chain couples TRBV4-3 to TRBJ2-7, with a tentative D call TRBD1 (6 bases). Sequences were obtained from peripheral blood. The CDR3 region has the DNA TGCGCCAGCAGCCAAGATCGGGGCAGGGGTTACGAGCAGTACTTC. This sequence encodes CASSQDRGRGYEQYF.